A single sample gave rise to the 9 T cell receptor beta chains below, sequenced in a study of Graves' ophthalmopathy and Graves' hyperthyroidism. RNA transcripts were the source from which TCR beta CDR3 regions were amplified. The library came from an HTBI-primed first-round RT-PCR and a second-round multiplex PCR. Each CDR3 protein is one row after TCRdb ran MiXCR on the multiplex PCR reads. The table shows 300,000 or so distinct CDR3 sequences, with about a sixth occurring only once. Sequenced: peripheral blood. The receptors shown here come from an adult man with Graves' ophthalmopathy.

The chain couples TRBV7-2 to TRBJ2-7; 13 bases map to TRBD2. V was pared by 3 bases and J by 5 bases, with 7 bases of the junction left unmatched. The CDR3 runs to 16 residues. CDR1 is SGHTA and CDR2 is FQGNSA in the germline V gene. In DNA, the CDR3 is TGTGCCAGCAGCTTGGCTGGACTAGCGGGAGCCAACGAGCAGTACTTC. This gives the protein CASSLAGLAGANEQYF.

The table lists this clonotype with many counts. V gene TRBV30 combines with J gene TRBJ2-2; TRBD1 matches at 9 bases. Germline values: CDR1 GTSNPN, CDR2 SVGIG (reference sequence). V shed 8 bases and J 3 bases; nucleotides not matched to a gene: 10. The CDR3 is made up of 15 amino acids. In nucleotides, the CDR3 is TGTGCCAAAAGTCCGGGACAGGGCGACACCGGGGAGCTGTTTTTT. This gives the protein CAKSPGQGDTGELFF.

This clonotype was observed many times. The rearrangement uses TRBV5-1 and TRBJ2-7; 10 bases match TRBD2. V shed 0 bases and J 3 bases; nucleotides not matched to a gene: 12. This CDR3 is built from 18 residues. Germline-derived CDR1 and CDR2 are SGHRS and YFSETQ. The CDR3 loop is CASSLAEIRLAGVYEQYF. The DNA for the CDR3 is TGCGCCAGCAGCTTGGCCGAGATAAGACTAGCGGGTGTCTACGAGCAGTACTTC. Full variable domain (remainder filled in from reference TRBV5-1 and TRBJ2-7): KAGVTQTPRYLIKTRGQQVTLSCSPISGHRSVSWYQQTPGQGLQFLFEYFSETQRNKGNFPGRFSGRQFSNSRSEMNVSTLELGDSALYLCASSLAEIRLAGVYEQYFGPGTRLTVT.

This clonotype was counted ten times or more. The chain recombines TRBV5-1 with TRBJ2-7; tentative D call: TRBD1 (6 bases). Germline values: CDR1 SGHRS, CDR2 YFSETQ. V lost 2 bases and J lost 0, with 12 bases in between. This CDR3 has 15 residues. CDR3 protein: CASSLLDSLSYEQYF. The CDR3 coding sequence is TGCGCCAGCAGCTTATTGGACAGTCTCTCCTACGAGCAGTACTTC. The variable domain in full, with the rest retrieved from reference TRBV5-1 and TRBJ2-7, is KAGVTQTPRYLIKTRGQQVTLSCSPISGHRSVSWYQQTPGQGLQFLFEYFSETQRNKGNFPGRFSGRQFSNSRSEMNVSTLELGDSALYLCASSLLDSLSYEQYFGPGTRLTVT.

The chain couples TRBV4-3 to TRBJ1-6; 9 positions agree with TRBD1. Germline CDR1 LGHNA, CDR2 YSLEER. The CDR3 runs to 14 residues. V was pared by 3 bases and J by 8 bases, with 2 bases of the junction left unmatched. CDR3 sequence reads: CASSQTGGDSPLHF. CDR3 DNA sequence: TGCGCCAGCAGCCAGACAGGGGGAGATTCACCCCTCCACTTT.

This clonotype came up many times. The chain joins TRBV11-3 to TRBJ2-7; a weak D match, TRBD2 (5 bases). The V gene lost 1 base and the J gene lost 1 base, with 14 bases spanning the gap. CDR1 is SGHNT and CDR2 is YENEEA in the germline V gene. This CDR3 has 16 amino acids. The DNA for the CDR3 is TGTGCCAGCAGCTTAGTTGTGGGAGTACGTTCCTACGAGCAGTACTTC. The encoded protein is CASSLVVGVRSYEQYF. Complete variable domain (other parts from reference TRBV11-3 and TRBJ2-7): EAGVVQSPRYKIIEKKQPVAFWCNPISGHNTLYWYLQNLGQGPELLIRYENEEAVDDSQLPKDRFSAERLKGVDSTLKIQPAELGDSAVYLCASSLVVGVRSYEQYFGPGTRLTVT.

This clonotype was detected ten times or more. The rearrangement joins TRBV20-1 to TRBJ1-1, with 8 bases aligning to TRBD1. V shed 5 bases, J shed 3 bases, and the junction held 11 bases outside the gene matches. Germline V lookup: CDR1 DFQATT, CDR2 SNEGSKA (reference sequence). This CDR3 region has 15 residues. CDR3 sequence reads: CSAGAPDRVDTEAFF. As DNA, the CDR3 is TGCAGTGCTGGAGCTCCGGACAGGGTGGACACTGAAGCTTTCTTT.

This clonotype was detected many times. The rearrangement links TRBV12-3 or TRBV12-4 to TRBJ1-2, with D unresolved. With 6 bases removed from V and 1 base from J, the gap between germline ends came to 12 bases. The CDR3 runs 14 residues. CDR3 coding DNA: TGTGCCAGCAGATCTGGGAGCCATAACTATGGCTACACCTTC. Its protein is CASRSGSHNYGYTF.

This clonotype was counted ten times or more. CDR3 region: CASSFAGGRDVEQYF. CDR3 DNA sequence: TGTGCCAGCAGCTTTGCAGGGGGCCGGGATGTCGAGCAGTACTTC. This chain connects TRBV5-6 to TRBJ2-7, with TRBD1 matching 8 bases. This CDR3 is 15 amino acids long. In germline, CDR1 is SGHDT, CDR2 YYEEEE. Trimming took 2 bases from V and 6 from J; bases not matched to a gene: 10. Together with reference TRBV5-6 and TRBJ2-7, the CDR3 gives the full variable domain: DAGVTQSPTHLIKTRGQQVTLRCSPKSGHDTVSWYQQALGQGPQFIFQYYEEEERQRGNFPDRFSGHQFPNYSSELNVNALLLGDSALYLCASSFAGGRDVEQYFGPGTRLTVT.